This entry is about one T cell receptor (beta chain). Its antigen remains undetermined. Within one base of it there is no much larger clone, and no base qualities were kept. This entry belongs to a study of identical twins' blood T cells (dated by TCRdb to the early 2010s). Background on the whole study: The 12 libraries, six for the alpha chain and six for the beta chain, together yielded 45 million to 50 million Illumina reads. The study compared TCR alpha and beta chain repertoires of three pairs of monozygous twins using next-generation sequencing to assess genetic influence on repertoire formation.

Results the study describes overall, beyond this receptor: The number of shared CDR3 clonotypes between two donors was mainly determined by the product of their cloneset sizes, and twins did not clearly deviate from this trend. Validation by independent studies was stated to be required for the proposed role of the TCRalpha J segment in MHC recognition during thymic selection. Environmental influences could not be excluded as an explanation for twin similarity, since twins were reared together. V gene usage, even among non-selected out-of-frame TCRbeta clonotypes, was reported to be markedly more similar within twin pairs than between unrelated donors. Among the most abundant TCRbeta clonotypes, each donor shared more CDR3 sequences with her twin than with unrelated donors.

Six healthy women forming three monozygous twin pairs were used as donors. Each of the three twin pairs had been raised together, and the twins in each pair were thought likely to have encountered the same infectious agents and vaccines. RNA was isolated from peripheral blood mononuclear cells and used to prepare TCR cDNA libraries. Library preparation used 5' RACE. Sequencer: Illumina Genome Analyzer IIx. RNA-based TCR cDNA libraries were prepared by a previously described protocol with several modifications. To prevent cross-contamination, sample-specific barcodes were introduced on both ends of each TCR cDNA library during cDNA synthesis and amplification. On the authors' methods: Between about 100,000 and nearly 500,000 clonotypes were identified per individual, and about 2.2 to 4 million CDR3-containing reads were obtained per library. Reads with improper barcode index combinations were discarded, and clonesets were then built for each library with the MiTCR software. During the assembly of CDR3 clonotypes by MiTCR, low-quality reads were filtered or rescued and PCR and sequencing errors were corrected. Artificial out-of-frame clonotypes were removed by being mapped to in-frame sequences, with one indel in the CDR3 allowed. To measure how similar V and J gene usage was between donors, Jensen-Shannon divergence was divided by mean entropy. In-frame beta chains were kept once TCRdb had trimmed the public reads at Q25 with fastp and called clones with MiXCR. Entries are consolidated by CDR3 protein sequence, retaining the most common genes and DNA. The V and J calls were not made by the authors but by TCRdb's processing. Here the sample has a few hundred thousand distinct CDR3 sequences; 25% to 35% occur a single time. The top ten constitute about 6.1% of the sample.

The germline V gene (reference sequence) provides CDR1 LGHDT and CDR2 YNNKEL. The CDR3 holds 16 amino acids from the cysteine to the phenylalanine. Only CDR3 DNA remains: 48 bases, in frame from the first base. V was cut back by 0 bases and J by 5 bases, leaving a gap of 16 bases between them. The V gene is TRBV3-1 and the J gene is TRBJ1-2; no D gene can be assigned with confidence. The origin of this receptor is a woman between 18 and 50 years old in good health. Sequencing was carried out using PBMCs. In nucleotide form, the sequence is TGTGCCAGCAGCCAAGATCTTCTGGGAAGCATTTATGGCTACACCTTC. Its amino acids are CASSQDLLGSIYGYTF.